Presented here are 9 T cell receptor beta chains from one specimen sequenced in a study of blood T cell repertoires in COVID-19. Data came from immunoSEQ multiplex PCR; TCRdb stores just in-frame clones and leaves some out. The sample lists 45,000 to 60,000 clones; approximately 78% were seen once. Sequenced material: peripheral blood. The receptors were gathered from a human donor with acute or convalescent COVID-19. The donor label of this sample is uncertain.

The chain combines TRBV3-1 (or the pseudogene TRBV3-2) with TRBJ2-6; D gene uncertain. V was pared by 0 bases and J by 0 bases, with 6 bases between. The CDR3 extends over 16 amino acids. Germline CDR1 is LGHDT and CDR2 is YNNKEL (reference sequence). The CDR3 region is CASSQDEDSGANVLTF. The CDR3 coding sequence is TGTGCCAGCAGCCAAGACGAGGACTCTGGGGCCAACGTCCTGACTTTC.

The genes are TRBV24-1 and TRBJ2-7; D may be TRBD2 (5 bases). The ends were cut back, 2 bases at V and 6 bases at J, with 16 bases in the middle. Germline V CDR1 and CDR2: KGHDR, SFDVKD. The CDR3 is made up of 15 amino acids. CDR3 bases: TGTGCCACCAGTGATTCTAGGCTTCAAGGAGGCGAGCAGTACTTC. Translated, it gives CATSDSRLQGGEQYF.

The rearrangement uses TRBV7-2 and TRBJ2-1; 15 bases are shared with TRBD2. The germline V gene encodes CDR1 SGHTA and CDR2 FQGNSA. This CDR3 comprises 15 residues. The V and J ends lost 3 bases and 9 bases, in that order; junction bases with no gene match: 3. The CDR3 region has the DNA TGTGCCAGCAGCTTTAGGACTAGCGGGAGGGGTGAGCAGTTCTTC. Translated, it gives CASSFRTSGRGEQFF.

A few counts support this clone. The chain combines TRBV28 with TRBJ1-2; the match to TRBD1 covers 7 bases. Trimming at V came to 8 bases and at J to 5 bases, leaving 8 bases not matched to a gene. This CDR3 has 13 amino acids. Germline lookup yields CDR1 MDHEN and CDR2 SYDVKM. CDR3 region: CASREGTDYGYTF. DNA of the CDR3: TGTGCCAGCCGAGAAGGGACAGATTATGGCTACACCTTC.

This clone has just one count. This chain links TRBV19 with TRBJ1-2; TRBD1 is a possible D gene (5 bases). The CDR3 has 13 residues. V lost 3 bases, J lost 8 bases, and 13 bases lay in between. Looked up from germline, CDR1 is LNHDA and CDR2 is SQIVND (reference sequence). CDR3 nucleotides: TGTGCCAGTAGTATGAGCAGGGAGGTCGGCTACACCTTC. It is translated as CASSMSREVGYTF. Complete variable domain (other parts from reference TRBV19 and TRBJ1-2): DGGITQSPKYLFRKEGQNVTLSCEQNLNHDAMYWYRQDPGQGLRLIYYSQIVNDFQKGDIAEGYSVSREKKESFPLTVTSAQKNPTAFYLCASSMSREVGYTFGSGTRLTVV.

The V and J genes are TRBV18 and TRBJ2-3; 9 nucleotides align to TRBD2. The V gene end was trimmed by 3 bases and the J gene end by 4 bases; junction bases not matched to a gene: 2. Germline assignment: CDR1 KGHSH and CDR2 LQKENI. This CDR3 is built from 14 residues. Here the CDR3 DNA reads TGTGCCAGCTCACCCCCTAGCGGGGCAGATACGCAGTATTTT. Its translation: CASSPPSGADTQYF.

V is TRBV7-2 and J is TRBJ2-7, with TRBD1 matching over 11 bases. Germline trimming cut 0 bases from V and 4 bases from J; bases unmatched to any gene: 8. CDR1 SGHTA and CDR2 FQGNSA come from the germline V gene. The CDR3 loop spans 17 amino acids. The CDR3 nucleotides read TGTGCCAGCAGCTTAGCGCTGGTCGGGACAGGGGGTTACGAGCAGTACTTC. This gives the protein CASSLALVGTGGYEQYF.

The V gene is TRBV19, the J gene TRBJ1-3; 10 nucleotides match TRBD1. The V and J ends lost 6 bases and 4 bases, in that order; junction bases with no gene match: 12. This CDR3 spans 17 amino acids. CDR1 and CDR2 from the germline V gene are LNHDA and SQIVND (reference sequence). CDR3 sequence reads: CASSSNPGQGFGNTIYF. The DNA of the CDR3 is TGTGCCAGTAGCTCGAATCCGGGACAGGGGTTCGGAAACACCATATATTTT.

Here the CDR3 DNA reads TGTGCCAGCTCCCCCCCCGGGGGACTCAGCGAGCAGTACTTC. Residues: CASSPPGGLSEQYF. The chain combines TRBV28 with TRBJ2-7; a weak D match, TRBD2 (6 bases). In germline, CDR1 is MDHEN, CDR2 SYDVKM. This CDR3 is 14 amino acids long. V was trimmed by 8 bases and J by 6 bases, leaving 20 bases between them. Filled out from reference TRBV28 and TRBJ2-7, the complete variable domain reads DVKVTQSSRYLVKRTGEKVFLECVQDMDHENMFWYRQDPGLGLRLIYFSYDVKMKEKGDIPEGYSVSREKKERFSLILESASTNQTSMYLCASSPPGGLSEQYFGPGTRLTVT.